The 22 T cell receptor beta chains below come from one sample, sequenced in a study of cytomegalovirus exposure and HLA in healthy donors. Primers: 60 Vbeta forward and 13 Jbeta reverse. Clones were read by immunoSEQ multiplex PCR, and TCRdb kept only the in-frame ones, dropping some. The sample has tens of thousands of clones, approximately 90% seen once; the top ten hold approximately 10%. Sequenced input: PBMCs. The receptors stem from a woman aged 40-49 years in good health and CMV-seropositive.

The CDR3 is CASSLGQGLGYEQYF. The CDR3 nucleotides are TGCGCCAGCAGCTTGGGTCAGGGGTTGGGATACGAGCAGTACTTC. J is TRBJ2-7 and V is TRBV5-1, with a possible D match to TRBD1 (6 bases). Germline V gives CDR1 SGHRS, CDR2 YFSETQ. Trimming removed 0 bases from V and 4 bases from J, with 14 bases in between. This CDR3 region has 15 residues.

CDR3 in amino acids: CASSIYAPSSGDGGADTQYF. In nucleotides, the CDR3 is TGTGCCAGTAGTATTTATGCCCCCTCCTCGGGGGATGGGGGAGCAGATACGCAGTATTTT. The J gene is TRBJ2-3, the V gene TRBV19; TRBD2 might be the D (6 bases). Trimming took 3 bases from V and 4 from J, leaving 29 bases between them. The CDR3 runs to 20 residues. The germline V gene has CDR1 LNHDA and CDR2 SQIVND (reference sequence).

The CDR3 region is CASSYSLGQGGTEAFF. The CDR3, as DNA: TGTGCCAGCAGTTACTCGTTAGGACAGGGGGGGACTGAAGCTTTCTTT. The J gene is TRBJ1-1, the V gene TRBV6-6; 10 bases agree with TRBD1. CDR1 and CDR2 (germline): MNHNY, SVGAGI (reference sequence). The CDR3 totals 16 residues. J was trimmed by 5 bases and V by 0 bases; bases with no gene match: 6.

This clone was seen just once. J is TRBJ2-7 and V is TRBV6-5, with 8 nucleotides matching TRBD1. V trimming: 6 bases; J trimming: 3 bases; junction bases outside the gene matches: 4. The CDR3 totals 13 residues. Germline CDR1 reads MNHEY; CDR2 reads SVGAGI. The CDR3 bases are TGTGCCAGCAGCCGGGGACAGGTCTACGAGCAGTACTTC. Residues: CASSRGQVYEQYF.

The CDR3 DNA is TGCGCCAGCACAAACACAGATACGCAGTATTTT. Amino acid sequence: CASTNTDTQYF. J is TRBJ2-3 and V is TRBV5-1; D is uncertain. Trimming pared 6 bases from V and 2 bases from J, leaving 4 bases between. Germline CDR1 is SGHRS and CDR2 is YFSETQ. The CDR3 sequence is 11 residues long.

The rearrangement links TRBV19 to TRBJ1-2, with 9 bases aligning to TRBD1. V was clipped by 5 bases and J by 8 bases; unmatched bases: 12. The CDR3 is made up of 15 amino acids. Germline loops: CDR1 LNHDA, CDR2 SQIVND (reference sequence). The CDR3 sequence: CASSETWDRVGGYTF. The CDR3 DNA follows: TGTGCCAGTAGTGAAACCTGGGACAGGGTAGGGGGCTACACCTTC.

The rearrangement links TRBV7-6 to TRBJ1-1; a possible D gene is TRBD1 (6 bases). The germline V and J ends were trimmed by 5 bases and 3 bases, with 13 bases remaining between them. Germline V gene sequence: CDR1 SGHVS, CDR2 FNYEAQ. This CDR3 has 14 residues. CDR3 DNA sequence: TGTGCCAGCAGCCAAGGGCGGGGGCACACTGAAGCTTTCTTT. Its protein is CASSQGRGHTEAFF.

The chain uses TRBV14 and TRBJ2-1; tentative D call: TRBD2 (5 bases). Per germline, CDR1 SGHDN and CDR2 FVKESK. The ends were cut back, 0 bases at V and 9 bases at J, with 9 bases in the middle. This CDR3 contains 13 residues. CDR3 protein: CASSQDGIGEQFF. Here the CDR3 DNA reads TGTGCCAGCAGCCAAGACGGGATTGGTGAGCAGTTCTTC.

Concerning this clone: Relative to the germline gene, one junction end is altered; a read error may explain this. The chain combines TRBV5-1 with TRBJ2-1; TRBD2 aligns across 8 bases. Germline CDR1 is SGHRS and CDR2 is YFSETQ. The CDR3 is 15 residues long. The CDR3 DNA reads TGCGCCAGCAGCTTGGTAACGGGGGGGCCCTATGAGCAGCTCTTC. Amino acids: CASSLVTGGPYEQLF. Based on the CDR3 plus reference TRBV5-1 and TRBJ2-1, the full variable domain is KAGVTQTPRYLIKTRGQQVTLSCSPISGHRSVSWYQQTPGQGLQFLFEYFSETQRNKGNFPGRFSGRQFSNSRSEMNVSTLELGDSALYLCASSLVTGGPYEQLFGPGTRLTVL.

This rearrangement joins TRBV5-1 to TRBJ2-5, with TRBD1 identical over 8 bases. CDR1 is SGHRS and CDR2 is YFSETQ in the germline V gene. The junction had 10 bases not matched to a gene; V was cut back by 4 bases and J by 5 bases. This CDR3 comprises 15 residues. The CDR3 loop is CASSANTGGTETQYF. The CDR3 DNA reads TGCGCCAGCAGCGCCAATACAGGGGGGACGGAGACCCAGTACTTC.

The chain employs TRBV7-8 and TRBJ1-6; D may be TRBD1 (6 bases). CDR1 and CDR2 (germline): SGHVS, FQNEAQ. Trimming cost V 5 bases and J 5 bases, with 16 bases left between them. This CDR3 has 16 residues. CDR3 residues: CASSPHPGVNNSPLHF. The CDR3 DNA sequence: TGTGCCAGCAGCCCCCACCCAGGGGTTAATAATTCACCCCTCCACTTT.

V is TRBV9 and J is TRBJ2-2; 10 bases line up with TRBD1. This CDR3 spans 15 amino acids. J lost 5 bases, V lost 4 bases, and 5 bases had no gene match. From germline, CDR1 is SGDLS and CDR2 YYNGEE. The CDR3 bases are TGTGCCAGCAGCCTCGGGACAGGGGTAACCGGGGAGCTGTTTTTT. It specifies CASSLGTGVTGELFF.

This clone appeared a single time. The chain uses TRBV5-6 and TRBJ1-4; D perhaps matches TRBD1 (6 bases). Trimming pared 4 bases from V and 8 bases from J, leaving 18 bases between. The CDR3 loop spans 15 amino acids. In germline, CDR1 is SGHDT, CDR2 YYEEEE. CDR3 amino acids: CASSDPRGAGEKLFF. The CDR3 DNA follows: TGTGCCAGCAGCGATCCTCGGGGGGCTGGCGAAAAACTGTTTTTT.

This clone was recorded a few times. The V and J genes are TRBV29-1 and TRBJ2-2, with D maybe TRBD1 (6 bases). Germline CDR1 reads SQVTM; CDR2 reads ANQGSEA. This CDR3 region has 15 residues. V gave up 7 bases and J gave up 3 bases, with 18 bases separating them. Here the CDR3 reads CSAVMTGPYTGELFF. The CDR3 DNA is TGCAGCGCCGTGATGACAGGTCCCTACACCGGGGAGCTGTTTTTT.

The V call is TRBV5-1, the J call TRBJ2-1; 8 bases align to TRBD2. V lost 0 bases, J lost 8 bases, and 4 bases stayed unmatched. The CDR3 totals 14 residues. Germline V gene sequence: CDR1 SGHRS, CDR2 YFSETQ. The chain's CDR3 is CASSLAGGDHEQFF. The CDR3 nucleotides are TGCGCCAGCAGCTTGGCCGGGGGGGACCATGAGCAGTTCTTC.

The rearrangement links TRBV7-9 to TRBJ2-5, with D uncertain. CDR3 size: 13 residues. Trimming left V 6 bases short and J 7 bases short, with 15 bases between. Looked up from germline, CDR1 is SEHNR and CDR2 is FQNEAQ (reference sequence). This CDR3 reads CASSQAGARTQYF. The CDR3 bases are TGTGCCAGCAGTCAGGCCGGCGCAAGGACCCAGTACTTC.

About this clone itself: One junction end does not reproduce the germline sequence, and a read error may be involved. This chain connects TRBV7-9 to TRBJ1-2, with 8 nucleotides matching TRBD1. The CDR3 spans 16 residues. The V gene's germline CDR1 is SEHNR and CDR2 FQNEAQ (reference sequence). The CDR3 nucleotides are TGTTCCAGCAGCTTCTCCACTGGACAGGGCACCTATGGCTACACCTTC. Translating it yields CSSSFSTGQGTYGYTF.

The CDR3 nucleotides read TGTGCCAGCAGCACTCGGTCCGAGCAGTACTTC. The encoded protein is CASSTRSEQYF. The rearrangement links TRBV6-5 to TRBJ2-7; D is uncertain. The CDR3 contains 11 residues. Germline V lookup: CDR1 MNHEY, CDR2 SVGAGI. The ends were cut back, 6 bases at V and 6 bases at J, with 9 bases in the middle.

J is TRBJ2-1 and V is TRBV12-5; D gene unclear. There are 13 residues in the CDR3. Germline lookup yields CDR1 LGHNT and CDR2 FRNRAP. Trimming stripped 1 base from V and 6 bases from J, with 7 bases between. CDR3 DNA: TGTGCTAGTGGTTTGGGATCCAGCAATGAGCAGTTCTTC. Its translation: CASGLGSSNEQFF.

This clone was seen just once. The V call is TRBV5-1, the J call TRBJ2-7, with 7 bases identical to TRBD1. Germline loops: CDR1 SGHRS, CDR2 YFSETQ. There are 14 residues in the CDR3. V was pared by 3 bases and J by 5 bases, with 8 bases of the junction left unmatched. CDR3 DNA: TGCGCCAGCAGCTGGACAGGTGGTAGCCACGAGCAGTACTTC. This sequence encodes CASSWTGGSHEQYF.

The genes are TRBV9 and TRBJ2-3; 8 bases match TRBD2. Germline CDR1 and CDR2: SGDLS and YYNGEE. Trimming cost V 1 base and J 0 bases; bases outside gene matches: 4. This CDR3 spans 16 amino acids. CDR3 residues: CASSVTGLASTDTQYF. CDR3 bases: TGTGCCAGCAGCGTAACTGGACTAGCTAGCACAGATACGCAGTATTTT.

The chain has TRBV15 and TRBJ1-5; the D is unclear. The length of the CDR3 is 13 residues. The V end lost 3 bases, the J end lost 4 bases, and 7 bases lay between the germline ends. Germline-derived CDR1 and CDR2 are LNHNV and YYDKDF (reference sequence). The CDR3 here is CATSSYKNQPQHF. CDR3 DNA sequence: TGTGCCACCAGCAGTTACAAAAATCAGCCCCAGCATTTT.